One sample yielded the 17 T cell receptor beta chains listed below, sequenced in a study of CD8+CD57+ T cells in acquired aplastic anemia. The sequenced patients had an expansion of CD8+CD57+ cells seen by flow cytometry. Using genomic DNA as the template, TCR beta VDJ and CDR3 profiling was carried out. TCRdb re-analysed the reads in MiXCR, keeping a single row per CDR3 protein. Counted here are 200,000 to 300,000 distinct CDR3 sequences, around 82% occurring once; the ten biggest clones make up 42%. Sequenced material: sorted CD4+, CD8+, or CD8+CD57+ T cells (not recorded which) from PBMCs. These receptors all stem from a human donor with aplastic anemia.

This clonotype was picked up one time. This likely comes from a read error, as the CDR3 has no conserved phenylalanine or tryptophan at its end. No DNA is shown, since the ends of the CDR3 on it are uncertain; the CDR3 is the one TCRdb lists. V and J are TRBV19 and TRBJ2-1. The CDR3 totals 15 residues, both ends included. CDR1 LNHDA and CDR2 SQIVND come from the germline V gene (reference sequence). The CDR3 loop reads CASILARGAYKQQFG.

This chain joins TRBV5-6 and TRBJ2-3, with a possible D match to TRBD1 (6 bases). V was trimmed by 2 bases and J by 4 bases, leaving 8 bases between them. The CDR3 runs to 13 residues. Germline values: CDR1 SGHDT, CDR2 YYEEEE. The CDR3: CASSLQGPDTQYF. As DNA, the CDR3 is TGTGCCAGCAGCTTACAGGGTCCAGATACGCAGTATTTT. The whole variable domain, filled in from reference TRBV5-6 and TRBJ2-3, reads DAGVTQSPTHLIKTRGQQVTLRCSPKSGHDTVSWYQQALGQGPQFIFQYYEEEERQRGNFPDRFSGHQFPNYSSELNVNALLLGDSALYLCASSLQGPDTQYFGPGTRLTVL.

V is TRBV7-2 and J is TRBJ2-7; D not resolved. Germline V CDR1 and CDR2: SGHTA, FQGNSA. The CDR3 covers 14 residues. With 0 bases removed from V and 2 bases from J, the gap between germline ends came to 8 bases. CDR3 amino acids: CASSLALEAYEQYF. The CDR3 region has the DNA TGTGCCAGCAGCTTAGCCCTAGAAGCCTACGAGCAGTACTTC.

The chain carries TRBV9 and TRBJ2-1, with 12 bases identical to TRBD1. The V gene's germline CDR1 is SGDLS and CDR2 YYNGEE. J gave up 11 bases and V 3 bases, and 12 bases lay outside the gene matches. The CDR3 is made up of 16 amino acids. The CDR3 sequence: CASSDGTGGRPEQQFF. The CDR3 nucleotides read TGTGCCAGCAGCGACGGGACAGGGGGCAGGCCCGAGCAGCAGTTCTTC.

This chain uses TRBV7-9 with TRBJ2-5, with a tentative D call TRBD2 (7 bases). Between the trimmed V and J ends, which lost 3 bases and 14 bases, there was a span of 22 bases. CDR3 length equals 14 residues. The germline V gene encodes CDR1 SEHNR and CDR2 FQNEAQ (reference sequence). CDR3 loop: CASSFRSEGGSDYF. The CDR3 region has the DNA TGTGCCAGCAGCTTTCGAAGCGAGGGGGGGAGCGATTACTTC.

This chain uses TRBV24-1 with TRBJ1-5, with D hard to call. Trimming removed 6 bases at V and 0 bases at J, with 8 bases between. The CDR3 consists of 14 residues. In germline, CDR1 is KGHDR, CDR2 SFDVKD. The CDR3 DNA reads as TGTGCCACCAGTCCCCGGTTTAGCAATCAGCCCCAGCATTTT. The encoded protein is CATSPRFSNQPQHF.

This chain joins TRBV29-1 and TRBJ2-3, with 12 bases lining up with TRBD1. Per the germline V gene, CDR1 is SQVTM and CDR2 is ANQGSEA. V lost 4 bases to trimming and J lost 4 bases; unmatched junction nucleotides: 6. The CDR3 has 15 residues. The DNA for the CDR3 is TGCAGCGTTGGGGCGGGGACAGGGGGCTCAGATACGCAGTATTTT. This translates into CSVGAGTGGSDTQYF.

J is TRBJ1-6 and V is TRBV27; 7 bases line up with TRBD1. The CDR3 length is 16 residues. The junction had 9 bases not matched to a gene; V was cut back by 7 bases and J by 3 bases. CDR1 and CDR2 (germline): MNHEY, SMNVEV (reference sequence). The CDR3 DNA follows: TGTGCCAGCAAGTTCACAGGGGAGGACTATAATTCACCCCTCCACTTT. Protein: CASKFTGEDYNSPLHF.

Comments on this clonotype: At one end, the junction sequence differs from germline, possibly due to a read error. This chain links TRBV2 with TRBJ2-2, with D perhaps TRBD1 or TRBD2 (5 bases each). Germline V gene lookup returns CDR1 SNHLY and CDR2 FYNNEI. The CDR3 is made up of 15 amino acids. CDR3: CASSEGPRGAGELWF. In DNA, the CDR3 is TGTGCCAGCAGTGAAGGGCCTCGTGGGGCCGGGGAGCTGTGGTTT.

This clonotype is a singleton in its sample. The missing conserved phenylalanine or tryptophan at the end of this CDR3 makes a read error likely. The DNA is left out, because the CDR3 cannot be placed on it with certainty; the CDR3 is given as TCRdb lists it. V and J are TRBV7-8 and TRBJ2-1; the table names TRBD1, a call not compared with the DNA. 13 amino acids form the CDR3, both terminal residues included. Germline V lookup: CDR1 SGHVS, CDR2 FQNEAQ. CDR3 region: CASSFGGIPEPLY.

This clonotype was observed many times. The gene calls are TRBV11-3 and TRBJ2-3; D may correspond to TRBD1 or TRBD2 (5 bases each). Germline values: CDR1 SGHNT, CDR2 YENEEA. Trimming removed 4 bases at V and 1 base at J, with 15 bases between. This CDR3 comprises 16 residues. The DNA for the CDR3 is TGTGCCAGCAGCTCCCGGTTTGGGGGTGGCACAGATACGCAGTATTTT. As protein: CASSSRFGGGTDTQYF.

V gene TRBV11-2 combines with J gene TRBJ2-3; D unresolved. The CDR3 runs 12 residues. CDR1 and CDR2 from the germline V gene are SGHAT and FQNNGV. V dropped 5 bases and J dropped 0 bases, with 3 bases sitting between them. The CDR3 loop reads CASSQSTDTQYF. The CDR3, as DNA: TGTGCCAGCAGCCAAAGCACAGATACGCAGTATTTT.

Of note for this clonotype: As the CDR3 is not closed by the conserved phenylalanine or tryptophan, this likely results from a read error. Because the CDR3's place on the DNA is in doubt, the DNA is left out and the CDR3 is given as listed by TCRdb. The chain links TRBV7-3 to TRBJ2-3; TRBD1, the table's D call, was not compared with the DNA. The CDR3 totals 13 residues, both ends included. Germline V gene lookup returns CDR1 SGHTA and CDR2 FQGTGA. The CDR3 sequence is CASSDGATAVEHL.

On this clonotype itself: One end of the junction is discordant with germline, which a read error may explain. This chain links TRBV15 with TRBJ1-2; D not certain. Germline values: CDR1 LNHNV, CDR2 YYDKDF (reference sequence). The CDR3 spans 14 residues. CDR3 amino acids: CATSRGRERGGQSF. CDR3 DNA: TGTGCCACCAGCAGAGGCCGTGAGCGGGGTGGCCAGTCCTTC. The full variable domain, its missing parts supplied by reference TRBV15 and TRBJ1-2, is DAMVIQNPRYQVTQFGKPVTLSCSQTLNHNVMYWYQQKSSQAPKLLFHYYDKDFNNEADTPDNFQSRRPNTSFCFLDIRSPGLGDTAMYLCATSRGRERGGQSFGSGTRLTVV.

The chain links TRBV29-1 to TRBJ1-3, with D unclear. The CDR3 has 13 amino acids. Trimming took off 3 bases at V and 0 bases at J, with 6 bases between the two ends. The germline gives CDR1 SQVTM, CDR2 ANQGSEA. The CDR3: CSVESGSGNTIYF. As DNA, the CDR3 is TGCAGCGTTGAGAGTGGCTCTGGAAACACCATATATTTT.

Comments on this clonotype: Since no conserved phenylalanine or tryptophan closes the CDR3, a read error is the likely cause. It is unclear where the CDR3 begins or ends on the DNA, so no DNA is shown, and the CDR3 is as TCRdb lists it. The chain has TRBV7-9 and TRBJ2-3. The length of the CDR3 is 13 amino acids, counting both ends. The germline gives CDR1 SEHNR, CDR2 FQNEAQ (reference sequence). Here the CDR3 reads CASSFQGSRSEER.

To note about this clonotype: One junction end disagrees with the germline gene, perhaps due to a read error. This chain links TRBV15 with TRBJ1-1; D ambiguous. The CDR3 has 14 amino acids. Germline loops: CDR1 LNHNV, CDR2 YYDKDF (reference sequence). CDR3 sequence (DNA): TGTGCCACCAGCATAGGCAGCGAGCAAGATACAGAGTACTTT. Translating it yields CATSIGSEQDTEYF.